This T cell receptor beta chain was found in a study of blood T cell repertoires in COVID-19 (TCRdb year 2020). As for the study more broadly: Samples covering the acute and convalescent phases of COVID-19 were provided by collaborators in the United States, Italy and Spain. The material from the prospective study consisted of cDNA or gDNA derived from T cells, B-cell-depleted T cells, or PBMCs. The dataset comprised deeply sampled blood TCRbeta repertoires from subjects exposed to, actively infected with, or recovered from COVID-19. The repertoires were made available in a free public database intended to serve as a resource for research on the immune response to SARS-CoV-2. The samples were drawn from the first 160 participants of the ongoing ImmuneRACE study and from over 950 subjects provided by 6 global collaborators. Nearly every sample came with metadata listing a de-identified subject ID, COVID-19 status, age in years and sex. HLA class I and class II types, where available, came from metadata supplied by the sample provider rather than from assay-based typing.

At one collaborating source in Seattle, patients were enrolled during active infection and were followed longitudinally through the course of disease. Whole blood was collected in K2EDTA tubes by collaborating institutions according to the institutions' own protocols. For TCRbeta analysis, collaborators shipped samples as frozen whole blood, isolated PBMCs, or DNA extracted from either of those sample types. A remark on this clone: It lacks a known antigen. No base-level quality is on record; no much larger clone is a single base apart. The identical CDR3 is also encoded by other nucleotide sequences in the sample.

TCRbeta CDR3 regions were amplified from genomic DNA by means of the immunoSEQ Assay, a bias-controlled multiplex PCR. On the authors' methods: Within the assay, amplification of reference gene primers was used to estimate how many nucleated cells each sample contained. Sequence reads were collapsed and filtered to measure the absolute abundance of every unique TCRbeta CDR3 rearrangement. For each sample, productive Simpson clonality was calculated as the square root of Simpson's diversity index over productive rearrangements. Entries here come from immuneACCESS through TCRdb and include only in-frame sequences with V and J called. Some clones fail to appear in such tables; in the studies checked, an unresolved V gene covers under half of the shortfall, and the cause of the remainder is unknown. That table gives V, J and clone size, and the DNA gave D and trimming. For this sample the table gives roughly 160,000 clones, of which 85% were detected only once. Of the sample, approximately 7.6% falls within the top ten clones.

From the cysteine up to the phenylalanine, the CDR3 has a length of 15 residues. The entry retains the CDR3 DNA only, 45 bases that are in frame from base 1. V drops 1 base and J drops 0 bases, leaving 5 bases in between. The germline V gene gives CDR1 as SGDLS and CDR2 as YYNGEE. What the research found in general, with its limitations: Clinical and demographic metadata were provided uncurated, with the amount varying by source and participant.

The sample comprised peripheral blood. The chain joins TRBV9 to TRBJ2-6, with no reliable assignment of the D segment. The receptor's source is a woman of 80 years or more with COVID-19, enrolled during active disease. The nucleotide sequence reads as follows: TGTGCCAGCAGCGTAACTGACTCTGGGGCCAACGTCCTGACTTTC. Its coded protein is CASSVTDSGANVLTF.